This T cell receptor beta chain was sequenced during a study of cytotoxic CD8 clonotypes in ibrutinib-treated CLL. Looking at the study overall: The patients comprised some twelve relapsed/refractory and about 14 treatment-naive cases, around 17 IGHV unmutated. Regarding the study as a whole: A difference in sampling times existed between sustained-remission and progressing patients.

Sequencing was designed to attain a depth spanning 1 in 200,000 to 1 in 1 million T cells. Measured with immunoSEQ multiplex PCR; TCRdb has only the in-frame clones, and not every one. The sample records 140,000 or so clones, around 80% being singletons. The length of the CDR3 is 12 residues. Trimming cost V 7 bases and J 5 bases, with 14 bases left between them. Germline V gives CDR1 SQVTM, CDR2 ANQGSEA. In this sample, this clone turned up a few times. Its antigen is undetermined. Investigators sourced 1.5 to 2 micrograms of genomic DNA from cryopreserved PBMCs for TCR beta libraries. The rearrangement links TRBV29-1 to TRBJ1-1; perhaps TRBD1 as D (5 bases). This sample comprised PBMCs, obtained after 12 months of ibrutinib treatment. The TCR comes from a human donor with chronic lymphocytic leukemia. In DNA form, the CDR3 reads TGCAGCGCGGGACGGACGACTACTGAAGCTTTCTTT. Its protein product is CSAGRTTTEAFF.